The 13 T cell receptor beta chains below all came from one sample that was sequenced in a study of early T cells in non-severe SARS-CoV-2 infection. TCRdb itself ran the 5' RACE reads through MiXCR, one entry per CDR3 protein. Seen here are just over 70,000 distinct CDR3 sequences, around an eighth observed once, and the top ten hold around 1.3%. Sequencing used whole blood. Every receptor here comes from an adult who was a healthcare worker with PCR-confirmed SARS-CoV-2 infection or an uninfected control (not recorded which).

This clonotype was counted a single time. The chain is built from TRBV20-1 and TRBJ1-5, with D possibly matching TRBD1 (6 bases). Germline V gives CDR1 DFQATT, CDR2 SNEGSKA (reference sequence). The CDR3 sequence is 14 residues long. V was shortened by 6 bases and J by 1 base, with 13 bases between the two germline ends. The CDR3 region has the DNA TGCAGTGCCGCGGACAGCGTGAGCAATCAGCCCCAGCATTTT. Translation: CSAADSVSNQPQHF.

This clonotype was recorded many times. The chain combines TRBV5-6 with TRBJ1-1, with D hard to call. Germline CDR1 and CDR2: SGHDT and YYEEEE. This CDR3 has 13 residues. The V gene lost 6 bases and the J gene lost 11 bases, with 20 bases spanning the gap. The CDR3 bases are TGTGCCAGCACCCTGAGACCTGAAATTGGGGCTTTCTTT. Translation: CASTLRPEIGAFF.

This clonotype was counted ten times or more. The chain employs TRBV4-3 and TRBJ1-6; D unclear. V was cut by 2 bases and J by 2 bases, with 7 bases left in between. The CDR3 covers 15 residues. Germline CDR1 reads LGHNA; CDR2 reads YSLEER. The CDR3 coding sequence is TGCGCCAGCAGCCAAAACAGACCCTATAATTCACCCCTCCACTTT. It translates to CASSQNRPYNSPLHF.

At least ten counts were recorded for this clonotype. In nucleotides, the CDR3 is TGTGCCAGCAGTTTATCAACTCGGGGAAACACCATATATTTT. Its translation is CASSLSTRGNTIYF. The chain carries TRBV27 and TRBJ1-3, with D hard to call. V was shortened by 0 bases and J by 4 bases, with 7 bases between the two germline ends. The CDR3 has 14 amino acids. The V gene's germline CDR1 is MNHEY and CDR2 SMNVEV (reference sequence).

This clonotype has at least ten counts. This chain links TRBV5-1 with TRBJ1-4, with 9 nucleotides matching TRBD1. This CDR3 is 15 amino acids long. The V gene end was trimmed by 3 bases and the J gene end by 8 bases; junction bases not matched to a gene: 8. CDR1 SGHRS and CDR2 YFSETQ come from the germline V gene. Here the CDR3 DNA reads TGCGCCAGCAGCTCCCAGGGACAGGGAGGAGAAAAACTGTTTTTT. As protein: CASSSQGQGGEKLFF.

This clonotype was recorded many times. V and J are TRBV14 and TRBJ2-7, with D uncertain. The V end was cut by 5 bases, the J end by 3 bases, with 8 bases between. The CDR3 runs to 12 residues. Germline CDR1 reads SGHDN; CDR2 reads FVKESK. The CDR3 DNA sequence: TGTGCCAGCAGCGAATCCCTCTACGAGCAGTACTTC. Translated, it gives CASSESLYEQYF.

In its sample, this clonotype was seen many times. CDR3 sequence (DNA): TGCAGTGCTAGAGGCGACTACGAGCAGTACTTC. Translation gives CSARGDYEQYF. This chain connects TRBV20-1 to TRBJ2-7; no clear D gene. CDR1 and CDR2 (germline): DFQATT, SNEGSKA (reference sequence). Trimming took 1 base from V and 3 from J, leaving 4 bases between them. This CDR3 comprises 11 residues.

This clonotype was counted many times. The V call is TRBV29-1, the J call TRBJ1-2; 8 bases match TRBD1. J was trimmed by 2 bases and V by 6 bases; bases with no gene match: 5. The CDR3 runs 13 residues. The germline V gene encodes CDR1 SQVTM and CDR2 ANQGSEA. CDR3 DNA sequence: TGCAGCGTGACCAGGGGGCGCAACTATGGCTACACCTTC. Encoded protein: CSVTRGRNYGYTF.

This clonotype was seen many times. The V call is TRBV25-1, the J call TRBJ2-7; D may be TRBD2 (6 bases). CDR1 and CDR2 from the germline V gene are MGHDK and SYGVNS. V was shortened by 6 bases and J by 3 bases, with 15 bases between the two germline ends. The CDR3 loop spans 14 amino acids. The CDR3 protein is CASSPRGTHYEQYF. CDR3 DNA: TGTGCCAGCAGCCCACGGGGGACTCACTACGAGCAGTACTTC.

The V call is TRBV2, the J call TRBJ1-2; TRBD1 matches at 10 bases. Germline-derived CDR1 and CDR2 are SNHLY and FYNNEI. J gave up 4 bases and V 2 bases, and 1 base lay outside the gene matches. The CDR3 totals 14 residues. CDR3 in amino acids: CASSERTGGYGYTF. In DNA form, the CDR3 reads TGTGCCAGCAGTGAACGGACAGGGGGCTATGGCTACACCTTC.

This clonotype was detected ten times or more. V is TRBV7-2 and J is TRBJ1-1; the match to TRBD1 covers 8 bases. The CDR3 consists of 15 residues. V dropped 6 bases and J dropped 3; count of bases not matched to a gene: 9. Germline-derived CDR1 and CDR2 are SGHTA and FQGNSA. The CDR3 here is CASRSRTGWDTEAFF. The CDR3, as DNA: TGTGCCAGCAGATCCCGGACAGGGTGGGACACTGAAGCTTTCTTT.

Many counts were recorded for this clonotype. The chain carries TRBV12-3 or TRBV12-4 and TRBJ2-7; 10 nucleotides line up with TRBD1. The CDR3 is 15 amino acids. Losses at the gene ends were 8 bases for V and 0 bases for J; bases not matched to a gene: 7. CDR3 sequence: CASGGQGDSSYEQYF. The CDR3 nucleotides read TGTGCCAGCGGTGGACAGGGGGACTCCTCCTACGAGCAGTACTTC.

This clonotype has a count of ten or more. The chain recombines TRBV29-1 with TRBJ2-3, with D perhaps being TRBD1 or TRBD2 (5 bases each). Germline V gives CDR1 SQVTM, CDR2 ANQGSEA. The CDR3 loop spans 15 amino acids. V was trimmed by 6 bases and J by 4 bases, leaving 20 bases between them. The CDR3 region is CSVGSTPGTADTQYF. In nucleotides, the CDR3 is TGCAGCGTGGGGAGTACCCCGGGGACCGCAGATACGCAGTATTTT.